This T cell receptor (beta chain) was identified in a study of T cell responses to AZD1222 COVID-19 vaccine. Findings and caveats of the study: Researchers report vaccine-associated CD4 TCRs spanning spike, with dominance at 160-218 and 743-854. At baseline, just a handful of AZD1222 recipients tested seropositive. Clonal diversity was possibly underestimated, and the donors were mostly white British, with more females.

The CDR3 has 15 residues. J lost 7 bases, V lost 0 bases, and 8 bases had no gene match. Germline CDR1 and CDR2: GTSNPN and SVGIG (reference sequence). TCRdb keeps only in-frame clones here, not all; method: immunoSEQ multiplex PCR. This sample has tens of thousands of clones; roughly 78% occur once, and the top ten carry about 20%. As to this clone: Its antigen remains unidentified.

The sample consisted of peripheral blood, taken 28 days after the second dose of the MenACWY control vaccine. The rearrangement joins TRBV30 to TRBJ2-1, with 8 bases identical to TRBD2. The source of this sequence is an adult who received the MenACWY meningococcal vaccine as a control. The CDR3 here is CAWSVLLAESNEQFF. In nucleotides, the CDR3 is TGTGCCTGGAGTGTACTACTAGCGGAGTCAAATGAGCAGTTCTTC.